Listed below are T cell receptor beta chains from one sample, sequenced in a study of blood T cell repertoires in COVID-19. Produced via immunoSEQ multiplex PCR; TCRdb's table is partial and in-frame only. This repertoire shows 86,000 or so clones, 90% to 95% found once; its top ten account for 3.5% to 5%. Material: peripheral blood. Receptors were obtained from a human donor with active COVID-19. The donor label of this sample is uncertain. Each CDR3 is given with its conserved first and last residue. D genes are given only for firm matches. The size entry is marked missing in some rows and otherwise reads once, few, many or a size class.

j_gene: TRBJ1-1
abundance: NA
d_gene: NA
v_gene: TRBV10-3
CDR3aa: CAISEQAMNTEAFF
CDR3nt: TGTGCCATCAGTGAGCAGGCCATGAACACTGAAGCTTTCTTT

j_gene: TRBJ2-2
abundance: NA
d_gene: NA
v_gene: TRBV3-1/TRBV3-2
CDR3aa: CASSHETAFWRGTGELFF
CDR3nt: TGTGCCAGCAGCCATGAGACAGCCTTCTGGAGAGGCACCGGGGAGCTGTTTTTT

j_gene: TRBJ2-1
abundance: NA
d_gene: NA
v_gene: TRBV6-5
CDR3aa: CASSTPGIGQFF
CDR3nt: TGTGCCAGCAGTACCCCGGGGATTGGGCAGTTCTTC

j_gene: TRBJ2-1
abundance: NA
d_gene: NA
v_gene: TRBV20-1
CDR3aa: CSARASNEQFF
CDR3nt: TGCAGTGCTAGAGCCTCTAATGAGCAGTTCTTC

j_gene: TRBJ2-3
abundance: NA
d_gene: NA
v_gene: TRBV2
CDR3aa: CASSEAQAGTQYF
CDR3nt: TGTGCCAGCAGTGAAGCCCAGGCGGGGACGCAGTATTTT

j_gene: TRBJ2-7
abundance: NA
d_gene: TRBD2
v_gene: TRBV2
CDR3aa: CASSEGVGTSGHYEQYF
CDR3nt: TGTGCCAGCAGTGAAGGCGTCGGGACTAGCGGACACTACGAGCAGTACTTC

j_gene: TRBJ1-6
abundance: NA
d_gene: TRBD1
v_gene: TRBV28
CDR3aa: CASSFPGQGSYNSPLHF
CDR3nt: TGTGCCAGCAGTTTCCCGGGACAGGGGTCCTATAATTCACCCCTCCACTTT

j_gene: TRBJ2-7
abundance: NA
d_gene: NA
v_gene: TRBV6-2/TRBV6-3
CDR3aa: CASSTRRTYEQYF
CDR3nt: TGTGCCAGCAGTACTCGGCGGACCTACGAGCAGTACTTC

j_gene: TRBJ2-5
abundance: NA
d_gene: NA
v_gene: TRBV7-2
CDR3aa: CASSTNGRSQETQYF
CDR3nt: TGTGCCAGCAGCACCAACGGTAGATCCCAAGAGACCCAGTACTTC

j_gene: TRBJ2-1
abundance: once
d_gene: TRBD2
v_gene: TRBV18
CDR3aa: CASFPSSGSSYNEQFF
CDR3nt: TGTGCCAGCTTTCCCTCTAGCGGGAGTTCCTACAATGAGCAGTTCTTC

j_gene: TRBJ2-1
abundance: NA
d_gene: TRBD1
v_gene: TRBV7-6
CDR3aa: CASSYGTVINNEQFF
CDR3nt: TGTGCCAGCAGCTATGGGACAGTAATCAACAATGAGCAGTTCTTC

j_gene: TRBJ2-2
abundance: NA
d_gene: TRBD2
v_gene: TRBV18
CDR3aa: CASSPWASGINTGELFF
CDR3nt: TGTGCCAGCTCACCCTGGGCGAGCGGGATTAACACCGGGGAGCTGTTTTTT

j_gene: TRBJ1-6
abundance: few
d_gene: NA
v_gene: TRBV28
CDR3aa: CASSAGTGGNSPLHF
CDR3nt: TGTGCCAGCAGTGCCGGGACTGGCGGTAATTCACCCCTCCACTTT

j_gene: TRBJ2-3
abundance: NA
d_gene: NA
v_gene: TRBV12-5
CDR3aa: CASGLFPFSSDTQYF
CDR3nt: TGTGCTAGTGGACTTTTCCCCTTTTCCTCAGATACGCAGTATTTT

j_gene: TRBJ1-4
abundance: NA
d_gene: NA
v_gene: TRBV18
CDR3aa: CASSPTTVTTNEKLFF
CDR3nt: TGTGCCAGCTCACCAACGACAGTAACAACTAATGAAAAACTGTTTTTT

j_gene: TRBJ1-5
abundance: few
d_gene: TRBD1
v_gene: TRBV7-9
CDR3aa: CASSLEMGQDAHSNQPQHF
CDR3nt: TGTGCCAGCAGCTTAGAAATGGGACAGGACGCCCATAGCAATCAGCCCCAGCATTTT

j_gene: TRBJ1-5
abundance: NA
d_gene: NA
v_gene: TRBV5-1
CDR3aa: CASSPLGGKNQPQHF
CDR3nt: TGCGCCAGCAGCCCACTGGGAGGGAAGAATCAGCCCCAGCATTTT

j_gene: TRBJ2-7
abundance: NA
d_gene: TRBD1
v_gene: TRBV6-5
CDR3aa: CASMPGQVFNEQYF
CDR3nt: TGTGCCAGCATGCCGGGACAGGTATTCAACGAGCAGTACTTC

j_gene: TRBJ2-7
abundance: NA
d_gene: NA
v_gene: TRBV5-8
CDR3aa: CASSWSPAYEQYF
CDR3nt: TGTGCCAGCAGCTGGTCACCAGCCTACGAGCAGTACTTC

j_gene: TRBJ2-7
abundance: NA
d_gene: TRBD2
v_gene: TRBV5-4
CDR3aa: CASSSGLAGRYEQYF
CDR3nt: TGTGCCAGCAGCTCGGGACTAGCGGGGAGGTACGAGCAGTACTTC

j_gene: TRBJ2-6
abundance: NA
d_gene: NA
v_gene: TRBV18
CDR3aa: CASSPASPGGANVLTF
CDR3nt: TGTGCCAGCTCACCAGCGTCCCCGGGAGGGGCCAACGTCCTGACTTTC

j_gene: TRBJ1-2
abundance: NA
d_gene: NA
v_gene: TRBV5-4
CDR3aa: CASSKYPQSEGDYGYTF
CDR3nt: TGTGCCAGCAGCAAATACCCCCAATCAGAGGGAGACTATGGCTACACCTTC

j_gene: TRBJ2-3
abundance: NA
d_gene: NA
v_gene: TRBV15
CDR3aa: CATSRDLSSTDTQYF
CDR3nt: TGTGCCACCAGCAGAGATCTTAGCAGCACAGATACGCAGTATTTT

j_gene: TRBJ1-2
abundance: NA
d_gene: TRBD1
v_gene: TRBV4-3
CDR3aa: CASSQDPGGSGYTF
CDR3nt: TGCGCCAGCAGCCAAGATCCAGGGGGCAGTGGCTACACCTTC

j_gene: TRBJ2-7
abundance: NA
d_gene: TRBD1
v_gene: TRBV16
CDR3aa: CASSQSRTGANHEQYF
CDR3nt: TGTGCCAGCAGCCAATCTCGGACAGGAGCGAACCACGAGCAGTACTTC

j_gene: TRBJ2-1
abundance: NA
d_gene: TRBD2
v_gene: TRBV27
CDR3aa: CASRWLGAGVDEQFF
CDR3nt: TGTGCCAGCAGATGGCTAGGAGCGGGAGTTGATGAGCAGTTCTTC